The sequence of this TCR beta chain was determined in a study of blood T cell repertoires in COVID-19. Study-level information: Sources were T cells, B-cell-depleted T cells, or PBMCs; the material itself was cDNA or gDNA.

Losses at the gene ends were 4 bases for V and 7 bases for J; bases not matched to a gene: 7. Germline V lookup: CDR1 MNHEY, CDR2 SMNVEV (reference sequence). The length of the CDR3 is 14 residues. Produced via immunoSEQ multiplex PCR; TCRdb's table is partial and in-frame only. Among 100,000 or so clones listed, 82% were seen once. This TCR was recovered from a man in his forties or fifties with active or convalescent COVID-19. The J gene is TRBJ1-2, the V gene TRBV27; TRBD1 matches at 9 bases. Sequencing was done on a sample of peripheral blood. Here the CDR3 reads CASSSTDRGVGYTF. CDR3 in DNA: TGTGCCAGCAGTTCCACGGACAGGGGAGTTGGCTACACCTTC.